The 14 T cell receptor beta chains reported below all come from one sample, sequenced in a study of blood T cell repertoires in COVID-19. Repertoires were generated with immunoSEQ multiplex PCR, while TCRdb's copy carries only in-frame clones and drops some. The data contain about 230,000 clones, about nine tenths of them singletons. Sequences were obtained from peripheral blood. These receptor sequences come from a man aged 50 or older with COVID-19, enrolled during active disease.

V usage is TRBV5-1 and J usage is TRBJ2-4, with 10 bases matching TRBD2. This CDR3 spans 15 amino acids. V was pared by 1 base and J by 7 bases, with 5 bases of the junction left unmatched. CDR1 and CDR2 (germline): SGHRS, YFSETQ. As DNA, the CDR3 is TGCGCCAGCAGCTTGCTAGCGGGAGACGGTAACATTCAGTACTTC. It codes for CASSLLAGDGNIQYF.

Concerning this clone: One junction end does not reproduce the germline sequence, and a read error may be involved. V and J are TRBV12-3 or TRBV12-4 and TRBJ1-2; D may be TRBD1 (6 bases). The CDR3 covers 13 residues. This chain's CDR3 is CASSFTGTSKNRF. CDR3 nucleotide sequence: TGTGCCAGCAGTTTTACCGGGACATCCAAAAATCGTTTC.

CDR3 coding DNA: TGCAGCGTGATACAGGGGATAAACACTGAAGCTTTCTTT. Its translation: CSVIQGINTEAFF. This sequence joins TRBV29-1 and TRBJ1-1; 7 bases line up with TRBD1. V shed 6 bases and J 2 bases; nucleotides not matched to a gene: 6. The CDR3 runs 13 residues. CDR1 is SQVTM, CDR2 ANQGSEA, per germline.

In nucleotides, the CDR3 is TGCGCCAGCAGCTTGGTGGGGACTAGCCGATCCTACAATGAGCAGTTCTTC. Amino acids: CASSLVGTSRSYNEQFF. The rearrangement joins TRBV5-1 to TRBJ2-1; 9 nucleotides line up with TRBD2. From germline, CDR1 is SGHRS and CDR2 YFSETQ. The CDR3 runs to 17 residues. V lost 0 bases to trimming and J lost 1 base; unmatched junction nucleotides: 5.

The chain recombines TRBV19 with TRBJ2-7; TRBD1 is a possible D gene (5 bases). CDR1 LNHDA and CDR2 SQIVND come from the germline V gene (reference sequence). The V and J ends lost 5 bases and 3 bases respectively, with 14 bases between them. CDR3 length: 14 residues. The CDR3 bases are TGTGCCAGTAGTCCAAGGAGCAGGGACTACGAGCAGTACTTC. Protein: CASSPRSRDYEQYF.

The chain carries TRBV19 and TRBJ1-3; D may be TRBD1 (5 bases). CDR3 length: 14 residues. V was clipped by 7 bases and J by 1 base, with 11 bases between them. The V gene's germline CDR1 is LNHDA and CDR2 SQIVND (reference sequence). CDR3 in DNA: TGTGCCAGTATCCCAGGGTCTTCTGGAAACACCATATATTTT. Protein sequence: CASIPGSSGNTIYF. The full variable domain, with the rest looked up from reference TRBV19 and TRBJ1-3, is DGGITQSPKYLFRKEGQNVTLSCEQNLNHDAMYWYRQDPGQGLRLIYYSQIVNDFQKGDIAEGYSVSREKKESFPLTVTSAQKNPTAFYLCASIPGSSGNTIYFGEGSWLTVV.

The chain uses TRBV6-2 or TRBV6-3 and TRBJ2-3, with D perhaps matching TRBD2 (6 bases). CDR1 is MNHEY and CDR2 is SVGEGT in the germline V gene. V gave up 1 base and J gave up 5 bases, with 13 bases separating them. The CDR3 has 15 residues. The CDR3 DNA reads TGTGCCAGCAGTTACTGGAGGCGGGGCTTAGATACGCAGTATTTT. It yields the protein CASSYWRRGLDTQYF.

This rearrangement joins TRBV2 to TRBJ1-4; unclear D gene. The CDR3 is made up of 14 amino acids. V was cut by 4 bases and J by 0 bases, with 6 bases left in between. From germline, CDR1 is SNHLY and CDR2 FYNNEI. The CDR3 protein is CASSGPSTNEKLFF. The CDR3 nucleotides read TGTGCCAGCAGTGGGCCTTCAACTAATGAAAAACTGTTTTTT.

J is TRBJ2-2 and V is TRBV6-5, with D uncertain. This CDR3 is built from 13 residues. Trimming removed 10 bases from V and 0 bases from J, with 9 bases in between. CDR1 MNHEY and CDR2 SVGAGI come from the germline V gene. CDR3 sequence: CATRRANTGELFF. CDR3 DNA: TGTGCCACCCGGAGAGCGAACACCGGGGAGCTGTTTTTT.

The chain employs TRBV28 and TRBJ1-1; D perhaps matches TRBD1 (5 bases). The germline V gene has CDR1 MDHEN and CDR2 SYDVKM. Between the trimmed V and J ends, which lost 6 bases and 6 bases, there was a span of 17 bases. The CDR3 loop spans 14 amino acids. The CDR3 DNA reads TGTGCCAGCAGATTCCGGGGGTCCGGCGCTGAAGCTTTCTTT. The encoded protein is CASRFRGSGAEAFF.

The rearrangement links TRBV5-5 to TRBJ2-5, with a weak D call TRBD2 (6 bases). CDR3 length equals 13 residues. Trimming took off 8 bases at V and 5 bases at J, with 16 bases between the two ends. Looked up from germline, CDR1 is SGHKS and CDR2 is YYEKEE (reference sequence). CDR3: CASYSAGPETQYF. CDR3 DNA sequence: TGTGCCAGTTACTCTGCGGGGCCCGAGACCCAGTACTTC.

The rearrangement links TRBV9 to TRBJ1-3; TRBD1 agrees at 8 bases. The CDR3 consists of 18 residues. V shed 0 bases and J 7 bases; nucleotides not matched to a gene: 15. From germline, CDR1 is SGDLS and CDR2 YYNGEE. CDR3 loop: CASSVGGTGPGVGNTIYF. The CDR3 nucleotides are TGTGCCAGCAGCGTAGGAGGGACAGGTCCTGGGGTCGGGAACACCATATATTTT.

The rearrangement joins TRBV9 to TRBJ2-1; D may be TRBD2 (6 bases). This CDR3 is built from 15 residues. Trimming took 1 base from V and 6 from J, leaving 14 bases between them. Looked up from germline, CDR1 is SGDLS and CDR2 is YYNGEE. Written as DNA, the CDR3 is TGTGCCAGCAGCGTATGGCGGGGAGAGGGCAATGAGCAGTTCTTC. Amino acids: CASSVWRGEGNEQFF.

This chain joins TRBV9 and TRBJ1-5; 7 bases fit TRBD1. CDR1 and CDR2 (germline): SGDLS, YYNGEE. The CDR3 has 14 amino acids. V shed 7 bases, J shed 6 bases, and the junction held 10 bases outside the gene matches. The CDR3 spells CASGRGQGVQPQHF. The CDR3 nucleotides read TGTGCCAGCGGAAGGGGGCAGGGCGTTCAGCCCCAGCATTTT.